Listed below are T cell receptor beta chains from one sample, sequenced in a study of blood T cell repertoires in COVID-19. The method was immunoSEQ multiplex PCR; TCRdb's version includes in-frame clones alone and lacks a portion of them. The sample comprises approximately 150,000 clones, roughly 82% of which are singletons, and roughly 9% rests with the top ten. Sample: peripheral blood. These receptors were taken from a woman aged 70 to 79 with acute or convalescent COVID-19. The CDR3 runs from the conserved cysteine through the conserved F or W. A D gene is named only where the DNA matches it firmly. Size tells how often a clone was seen (once, few, many) or the class of an expanded clone, and some rows leave it out.

D,J,size,V,DNA,CDR3
TRBD1,TRBJ1-1,-,TRBV28,TGTGCCAGCAGCTCGCGGTGGCAGGGGGTGGATGGCACTGAAGCTTTCTTT,CASSSRWQGVDGTEAFF
-,TRBJ2-3,-,TRBV5-1,TGCGCCAGCAGCAGAACAGGGTGGGATACGCAGTATTTT,CASSRTGWDTQYF
-,TRBJ1-3,-,TRBV11-2,TGTGCCAGCAGCCTTATCGGGACGACAGGAACAAGCTCTGGAAACACCATATATTTT,CASSLIGTTGTSSGNTIYF
-,TRBJ1-2,-,TRBV2,TGTGCCAGCAAATCCGACAGAGTCTATGGCTACACCTTC,CASKSDRVYGYTF
-,TRBJ2-1,once,TRBV7-2,TGTGCCAGCAGCTTACGCCCGGGTTATCTAGATGAGCAGTTCTTC,CASSLRPGYLDEQFF
-,TRBJ1-2,-,TRBV19,TGTGCCAGTAGTATTCCGGGAGGACTCTTTAAGGATGGCTACACCTTC,CASSIPGGLFKDGYTF
-,TRBJ1-3,-,TRBV19,TGTGCCAGTAGTACACCCAGGGGCGTCCCTGGAAACACCATATATTTT,CASSTPRGVPGNTIYF
TRBD1,TRBJ2-7,-,TRBV12-3/TRBV12-4,TGTGCCAGCAGGTTGACAGGGGACGAGCAGTACTTC,CASRLTGDEQYF
TRBD1,TRBJ1-5,-,TRBV4-1,TGCGCCAGCAGCTTCGGACAGGGGGCAAGCAATCAGCCCCAGCATTTT,CASSFGQGASNQPQHF
-,TRBJ2-3,-,TRBV7-6,TGTGCCAGCAGCTTAAGGACAAGGGACATCACAGATACGCAGTATTTT,CASSLRTRDITDTQYF
TRBD1,TRBJ1-4,once,TRBV7-2,TGTGCCAGCAGCCCGGGGACAGGGAATGAAAAACTGTTTTTT,CASSPGTGNEKLFF
TRBD1,TRBJ1-2,-,TRBV30,TGTGCCTGGACCCCCGGGACAGGGAATGGCTACACCTTC,CAWTPGTGNGYTF
-,TRBJ1-1,few,TRBV11-3,TGTGCCAGCAGCTTTCAGTACCACACTGAAGCTTTCTTT,CASSFQYHTEAFF
-,TRBJ2-7,-,TRBV6-1,TGTGCCAGCAGTGACCCCTTTAAGGGGTTCTACGAGCAGTACTTC,CASSDPFKGFYEQYF
TRBD2,TRBJ2-1,-,TRBV3-1/TRBV3-2,TGTGCCAGCAGCCCCTCAGGGAGCGGGGTAAACAATGAGCAGTTCTTC,CASSPSGSGVNNEQFF
TRBD2,TRBJ2-1,-,TRBV7-2,TGTGCCAGCAGCTCCAATGGACTAGGCAATGAGCAGTTCTTC,CASSSNGLGNEQFF
-,TRBJ1-1,-,TRBV18,TGTGCCAGCTCACGGAACAGGGAGAACACTGAAGCTTTCTTT,CASSRNRENTEAFF
TRBD2,TRBJ2-5,-,TRBV18,TGTGCCAGCTCACCACCCCAGATTACTAGCGGGAGGATCCAAGAGACCCAGTACTTC,CASSPPQITSGRIQETQYF
TRBD1,TRBJ1-6,-,TRBV5-1,TGCGCCAGCAGCATTGACAGGGGTAATTCACCCCTCCACTTT,CASSIDRGNSPLHF
-,TRBJ1-1,once,TRBV6-2/TRBV6-3,TGTGCCAGCAGTTACTCAGGGGCAAACACTGAAGCTTTCTTT,CASSYSGANTEAFF
TRBD1,TRBJ2-3,-,TRBV19,TGTGCCAGTAGTTATCCGGGACAGGCAACAGATACGCAGTATTTT,CASSYPGQATDTQYF
TRBD1,TRBJ1-1,few,TRBV20-1,TGCAGTGCTAGTAAGCCCTGGGACAGGGGTCGGAACACTGAAGCTTTCTTT,CSASKPWDRGRNTEAFF
-,TRBJ2-5,-,TRBV5-1,TGCGCCAGCAGCTTCGAAGAGACCCAGTACTTC,CASSFEETQYF
TRBD1,TRBJ1-2,-,TRBV28,TGTGCCAGCAGGTCAGGACAGGGGGCGCGGGGCTATGGCTACACCTTC,CASRSGQGARGYGYTF
TRBD2,TRBJ2-3,-,TRBV5-4,TGTGCCAGCAGCTTGGGGGGACTAGCGGGGGCAGATACGCAGTATTTT,CASSLGGLAGADTQYF
-,TRBJ1-1,-,TRBV7-3,TGTGCCAGCAGCTTACAAGGGGGCACTGAAGCTTTCTTT,CASSLQGGTEAFF
-,TRBJ1-1,-,TRBV29-1,TGCAGCGTTAGAGAGAACACTGAAGCTTTCTTT,CSVRENTEAFF
-,TRBJ2-7,-,TRBV28,TGTGCCAGCAGTTTAACGAGTAGCGAGCAGTACTTC,CASSLTSSEQYF
-,TRBJ2-5,-,TRBV5-4,TGTGCCAGCAGCTCTTATGGAGGAGAGACCCAGTACTTC,CASSSYGGETQYF
-,TRBJ1-2,-,TRBV25-1,TGTGCCAGCAGTGAATCCAAGGGAGTCCGTCGGGGCTACACCTTC,CASSESKGVRRGYTF
-,TRBJ2-5,few,TRBV9,TGTGCCAGCAGCGTGGGAGGGGGAGGGACCCAGTACTTC,CASSVGGGGTQYF
-,TRBJ1-4,-,TRBV30,TGTGCCTGGAGTGTACCCTCCTCAGGGGTAACTAATGAAAAACTGTTTTTT,CAWSVPSSGVTNEKLFF
TRBD1,TRBJ1-4,few,TRBV5-4,TGTGCCAGCAGCTCCGCCGGTGGGACAGGGGTCGAAAAACTGTTTTTT,CASSSAGGTGVEKLFF
-,TRBJ2-2,-,TRBV6-2/TRBV6-3,TGTGCCAGCAGTTCCTGGAGCTGGGACACCGGGGAGCTGTTTTTT,CASSSWSWDTGELFF
-,TRBJ1-2,few,TRBV7-2,TGTGCCAGCAGCTTAGAGCAGGCAGGGTATGGCTACACCTTC,CASSLEQAGYGYTF
-,TRBJ2-1,-,TRBV5-4,TGTGCCAGCAGCTTCAACGTTCAGGGTGAGCAGTTCTTC,CASSFNVQGEQFF
TRBD2,TRBJ2-3,-,TRBV29-1,TGCAGCGGTAGCGGGGGGCCCTCTTCTAGCACAGATACGCAGTATTTT,CSGSGGPSSSTDTQYF
-,TRBJ1-1,-,TRBV19,TGTGCCAGTAGTATTACTTTAGACACTGAAGCTTTCTTT,CASSITLDTEAFF
-,TRBJ1-2,-,TRBV6-2/TRBV6-3,TGTGCCAGCAGCATCCTGCCGCTGGGGGGGAAAGGCTACACCTTC,CASSILPLGGKGYTF
-,TRBJ1-2,-,TRBV5-1,TGCGCCAGCAGCTTGGAACAGGCGGCCTATGGCTACACCTTC,CASSLEQAAYGYTF
-,TRBJ1-1,-,TRBV7-2,TGTGCCAGCAGCCCGCAGGGTATGAACACTGAAGCTTTCTTT,CASSPQGMNTEAFF
-,TRBJ1-2,-,TRBV24-1,TGTGCCACCAGTGATTGGACAAGGTGGACCTTC,CATSDWTRWTF
TRBD2,TRBJ2-3,-,TRBV15,TGTGCCACCAGCAGCCTGACTAGCGGGAGAGTAGATACGCAGTATTTT,CATSSLTSGRVDTQYF
-,TRBJ2-1,-,TRBV11-3,TGTGCCAGCAGCTTAGATACTGGCAATGAGCAGTTCTTC,CASSLDTGNEQFF
TRBD1,TRBJ1-3,-,TRBV4-3,TGCGCCAGCAGCCAAGTCGTGGGACAGGGTACGGGAAACACCATATATTTT,CASSQVVGQGTGNTIYF
TRBD1,TRBJ2-5,few,TRBV6-2/TRBV6-3,TGTGCCAGCAGTTACGGTGACAGGGACCGGCACTTC,CASSYGDRDRHF
TRBD1,TRBJ2-3,-,TRBV2,TGTGCCAGCAGTCTCCGACAGGGGACAGATACGCAGTATTTT,CASSLRQGTDTQYF
TRBD2,TRBJ2-5,once,TRBV5-4,TGTGCCAGCAGCTTGGTCGGGACTAGTAAACAGACCCAGTACTTC,CASSLVGTSKQTQYF
TRBD2,TRBJ2-3,once,TRBV2,TGTGCCAGCAGTGAAGCGGAGACGGGAGGAGATTCAGATACGCAGTATTTT,CASSEAETGGDSDTQYF
-,TRBJ2-5,-,TRBV3-1/TRBV3-2,TGTGCCAGCAGCCAAGTATATGAGACCCAGTACTTC,CASSQVYETQYF
TRBD2,TRBJ2-1,-,TRBV7-9,TGTGCCAGCAGTTTGGGGCTAGCGGCCTCCTACAATGAGCAGTTCTTC,CASSLGLAASYNEQFF
TRBD2,TRBJ2-1,-,TRBV7-9,TGTGCCAGCAGCCCTGGTCCGGGGGGGCAGTTCTTC,CASSPGPGGQFF
-,TRBJ1-2,-,TRBV7-2,TGTGCCAGCAGCTTACGCAGGACTCCCTATGGCTACACCTTC,CASSLRRTPYGYTF
-,TRBJ1-2,-,TRBV25-1,TGTGCCAGCAGTTTCGGGAGGTATGGCTACACCTTC,CASSFGRYGYTF
TRBD2,TRBJ2-1,-,TRBV6-2/TRBV6-3,TGTGCCAGCAGTTACTCCGTAACCGGGGGGGACAATGAGCAGTTCTTC,CASSYSVTGGDNEQFF